One and the same sample provided the 19 T cell receptor beta chains below, sequenced in a study of cytomegalovirus exposure and HLA in healthy donors. The PCR made use of 60 Vbeta and 13 Jbeta primers. Sequenced by immunoSEQ multiplex PCR; TCRdb stores in-frame clones only, minus some. The sample records around 130,000 clones, over 70% being singletons. Source material: PBMCs. The origin of the receptors is a woman aged 18-29 years in good health and CMV-seronegative.

The chain combines TRBV14 with TRBJ2-2; D gene unclear. Germline CDR1 and CDR2: SGHDN and FVKESK. The CDR3 is 14 residues long. V was shortened by 4 bases and J by 2 bases, with 8 bases between the two germline ends. The chain's CDR3 is CASSLSSNTGELFF. For the CDR3, the DNA is TGTGCCAGCAGCCTATCCAGTAACACCGGGGAGCTGTTTTTT. Based on the CDR3 plus reference TRBV14 and TRBJ2-2, the full variable domain is EAGVTQFPSHSVIEKGQTVTLRCDPISGHDNLYWYRRVMGKEIKFLLHFVKESKQDESGMPNNRFLAERTGGTYSTLKVQPAELEDSGVYFCASSLSSNTGELFFGEGSRLTVL.

The J gene is TRBJ2-7, the V gene TRBV4-1; possible D gene TRBD2, 5 bases. The CDR3 runs to 15 residues. The germline gives CDR1 MGHRA, CDR2 YSYEKL. The germline V and J ends were trimmed by 4 bases and 0 bases, with 13 bases remaining between them. CDR3 sequence reads: CASSRGLLSSYEQYF. DNA for the CDR3: TGCGCCAGCAGCCGCGGACTGTTAAGCTCCTACGAGCAGTACTTC.

The chain combines TRBV10-1 with TRBJ2-7; D gene ambiguous. V was clipped by 4 bases and J by 0 bases, with 4 bases between them. CDR1 is WNHNN, CDR2 SYGVQD, per germline (reference sequence). The length of the CDR3 is 12 residues. CDR3 sequence reads: CASSATSYEQYF. As DNA, the CDR3 is TGCGCCAGCAGTGCTACCTCCTACGAGCAGTACTTC.

The rearrangement links TRBV15 to TRBJ1-2; 7 bases are shared with TRBD1. The germline CDR1 and CDR2 sequences are LNHNV and YYDKDF (reference sequence). After removal of 3 bases from V and 7 bases from J, the junction contained 5 bases not matched to a gene. The CDR3 consists of 13 residues. The CDR3 sequence is CATSSAPGGGYTF. In DNA form, the CDR3 reads TGTGCCACCAGCAGCGCCCCAGGGGGTGGCTACACCTTC.

This chain uses TRBV18 with TRBJ2-2, with a weak D call TRBD2 (5 bases). There are 14 residues in the CDR3. Germline CDR1 is KGHSH and CDR2 is LQKENI. The V and J ends lost 3 bases and 6 bases respectively, with 11 bases between them. In DNA form, the CDR3 reads TGTGCCAGCTCACCGGGAGTTGTACCCGGGGAGCTGTTTTTT. Its translation: CASSPGVVPGELFF.

This chain uses TRBV4-1 with TRBJ2-7, with no clear D. The V and J ends lost 0 bases and 0 bases respectively, with 6 bases between them. CDR3 length equals 14 residues. Germline CDR1 MGHRA, CDR2 YSYEKL. In DNA, the CDR3 is TGCGCCAGCAGCCAAGATCTGAGCTCCTACGAGCAGTACTTC. The encoded protein is CASSQDLSSYEQYF.

There are a few counts of this clone. The chain employs TRBV5-1 and TRBJ2-7; 9 positions match TRBD1. The V segment lost 0 bases and the J segment 3 bases; nucleotides outside the gene matches: 4. Germline V gene data show CDR1 as SGHRS and CDR2 as YFSETQ. The CDR3 loop spans 15 amino acids. CDR3 region: CASSLDPGQGYEQYF. As DNA, the CDR3 is TGCGCCAGCAGCTTGGACCCGGGACAGGGCTACGAGCAGTACTTC.

A single count supports this clone. The chain combines TRBV7-8 with TRBJ1-5; TRBD1 might be the D (6 bases). Germline lookup yields CDR1 SGHVS and CDR2 FQNEAQ. This CDR3 is built from 14 residues. The V end was cut by 0 bases, the J end by 6 bases, with 9 bases between. The CDR3 reads CASSLAQGPQPQHF. CDR3 DNA sequence: TGTGCCAGCAGCTTAGCGCAGGGGCCTCAGCCCCAGCATTTT.

For this clone: The sample has other DNA sequences that encode this CDR3 too. This rearrangement joins TRBV7-9 to TRBJ1-5, with D maybe TRBD1 (5 bases). Trimming left V 2 bases short and J 7 bases short, with 12 bases between. The CDR3 is 14 amino acids. In germline, CDR1 is SEHNR, CDR2 FQNEAQ (reference sequence). The CDR3 protein is CASSLLGEGQPQHF. CDR3 DNA: TGTGCCAGCAGCTTATTAGGGGAAGGACAGCCCCAGCATTTT.

The CDR3 nucleotides are TGTGCCAGCAGTGGGGGCGGACTAGCGGGAGCCTTGGACGAGCAGTACTTC. It yields the protein CASSGGGLAGALDEQYF. V is TRBV6-1 and J is TRBJ2-7; TRBD2 agrees at 13 bases. In germline, CDR1 is MNHNS, CDR2 SASEGT. Germline trimming cut 4 bases from V and 5 bases from J; bases unmatched to any gene: 11. The length of the CDR3 is 17 residues.

In the case of this clone: At one of its ends the junction is not consistent with the germline gene, which may arise from a read error. The sample carries other DNA sequences with the same CDR3. This chain uses TRBV4-1 with TRBJ1-1; 7 bases map to TRBD1. CDR1 and CDR2 (germline): MGHRA, YSYEKL. The CDR3 contains 14 residues. CDR3 coding DNA: TGCGCCAGCAGCCAGTTGACAGGGTACACTGAGGCTTTCTTT. It specifies CASSQLTGYTEAFF.

The chain is built from TRBV19 and TRBJ1-1; 7 bases line up with TRBD1. The CDR3 covers 14 residues. Germline values: CDR1 LNHDA, CDR2 SQIVND (reference sequence). The ends lost 6 bases at V and 3 bases at J; junction bases unmatched: 7. CDR3 loop: CASRAQGMYTEAFF. The CDR3 DNA reads as TGTGCCAGTAGGGCACAGGGGATGTACACTGAAGCTTTCTTT.

This clone was seen only once. The V and J genes are TRBV6-1 and TRBJ1-2, with D perhaps matching TRBD1 (6 bases). Trimming pared 3 bases from V and 5 bases from J, leaving 7 bases between. Germline V CDR1 and CDR2: MNHNS, SASEGT. This CDR3 has 12 residues. The CDR3 DNA reads TGTGCCAGCAGTGAGCAGGGGTATGGCTACACCTTC. This encodes CASSEQGYGYTF.

The chain employs TRBV10-3 and TRBJ2-1; 12 nucleotides match TRBD2. The germline V gene has CDR1 ENHRY and CDR2 SYGVKD. The CDR3 totals 14 residues. The V and J ends lost 5 bases and 12 bases, in that order; junction bases with no gene match: 8. CDR3 loop: CAISRLAGEEGQFF. CDR3 DNA: TGTGCCATCAGTCGACTAGCGGGAGAAGAAGGGCAGTTCTTC.

The chain employs TRBV7-2 and TRBJ2-5; TRBD1 matches at 7 bases. Germline V gene data show CDR1 as SGHTA and CDR2 as FQGNSA. The CDR3 consists of 15 residues. The V segment lost 0 bases and the J segment 7 bases; nucleotides outside the gene matches: 8. CDR3 amino acids: CASSLAKGARGTQYF. The CDR3 nucleotides are TGTGCCAGCAGCTTAGCAAAGGGGGCTAGGGGGACCCAGTACTTC.

This clone was seen a single time. The CDR3 protein is CASSAGTSGRRGDTQYF. In nucleotides, the CDR3 is TGTGCCAGCAGTGCCGGGACTAGCGGGAGGAGGGGAGATACGCAGTATTTT. The chain is built from TRBV6-1 and TRBJ2-3, with 15 bases aligning to TRBD2. The V gene's germline CDR1 is MNHNS and CDR2 SASEGT. The CDR3 extends over 17 amino acids. Trimming removed 4 bases from V and 5 bases from J; junction bases left unmatched: 7.

In its sample, this clone was seen once. The J gene is TRBJ1-2, the V gene TRBV11-2; tentatively, D is TRBD1 (5 bases). Germline CDR1 and CDR2: SGHAT and FQNNGV. The CDR3 consists of 13 residues. The V and J ends lost 5 bases and 5 bases respectively, with 12 bases between them. CDR3 region: CASSLDRAYGYTF. In DNA, the CDR3 is TGTGCCAGCAGCCTCGACAGAGCTTATGGCTACACCTTC.

Note on this clone: Other DNA sequences within the sample encode an identical CDR3. V is TRBV6-6 and J is TRBJ1-4; D call uncertain. The CDR3 consists of 13 residues. The germline gives CDR1 MNHNY, CDR2 SVGAGI (reference sequence). V lost 0 bases and J lost 5, with 4 bases in between. Here the CDR3 DNA reads TGTGCCAGCAGTTACTCCAGAAATGAAAAACTGTTTTTT. Translated: CASSYSRNEKLFF.

V usage is TRBV7-2 and J usage is TRBJ1-3, with D possibly being TRBD1 (6 bases). Germline CDR1 and CDR2: SGHTA and FQGNSA. The CDR3 length is 16 residues. V lost 2 bases, J lost 2 bases, and 13 bases lay in between. This chain's CDR3 is CASSLSGGLTGNTIYF. CDR3 nucleotides: TGTGCCAGCAGCTTATCGGGGGGGCTAACTGGAAACACCATATATTTT. Filled out from reference TRBV7-2 and TRBJ1-3, the complete variable domain reads GAGVSQSPSNKVTEKGKDVELRCDPISGHTALYWYRQSLGQGLEFLIYFQGNSAPDKSGLPSDRFSAERTGGSVSTLTIQRTQQEDSAVYLCASSLSGGLTGNTIYFGEGSWLTVV.